This TCR beta chain was observed in a study of early T cells in non-severe SARS-CoV-2 infection. The study, taken as a whole, reports: Lookups in VDJdb leaned toward anti-spike CD8 responses and missed private and CD4 specificities.

TCRdb called the 5' RACE reads again in MiXCR, with one record for every CDR3 protein. The table has more than 65,000 distinct CDR3 sequences, 3.5% to 6% seen once; the top ten hold around 3.4%. The table lists this clonotype with many counts. Its specificity is not known. V was pared by 7 bases and J by 2 bases, with 11 bases between. This CDR3 is 12 amino acids long. CDR1 and CDR2 from the germline V gene are DFQATT and SNEGSKA (reference sequence). This TCR derives from an adult who was a healthcare worker with PCR-confirmed SARS-CoV-2 infection or an uninfected control (not recorded which). The donor label of this sample is uncertain. The sequencing here drew on whole blood, taken at baseline. The J gene is TRBJ1-2, the V gene TRBV20-1; D is ambiguous. This CDR3 is CSDLTVNYGYTF. CDR3 nucleotide sequence: TGCAGTGATCTTACAGTGAACTATGGCTACACCTTC.